Listed here are 7 T cell receptor beta chains from one sample, sequenced in a study of glioma-infiltrating T cells after dendritic cell vaccination. Assay used: immunoSEQ multiplex PCR; TCRdb lists only in-frame clones, some missing. The table includes 30,000 to 40,000 clones, around four fifths detected once. Sequencing was performed on blood, taken before dendritic cell vaccination. All receptors derive from a human donor with glioblastoma.

The chain couples TRBV9 to TRBJ2-5; TRBD1 is a possible D gene (5 bases). Germline V gene lookup returns CDR1 SGDLS and CDR2 YYNGEE. The CDR3 contains 13 residues. V shed 3 bases and J shed 0 bases, with 6 bases lying between them. CDR3: CASSDRYQETQYF. The CDR3 nucleotides read TGTGCCAGCAGCGACAGGTACCAAGAGACCCAGTACTTC. Supplemented by reference TRBV9 and TRBJ2-5, the full variable domain reads DSGVTQTPKHLITATGQRVTLRCSPRSGDLSVYWYQQSLDQGLQFLIQYYNGEERAKGNILERFSAQQFPDLHSELNLSSLELGDSALYFCASSDRYQETQYFGPGTRLLVL.

The chain recombines TRBV4-3 with TRBJ1-4; tentative D call: TRBD1 (5 bases). The V end lost 1 base, the J end lost 7 bases, and 13 bases lay between the germline ends. This CDR3 spans 15 amino acids. From germline, CDR1 is LGHNA and CDR2 YSLEER. The CDR3: CASSQGSFRVEKLFF. DNA for the CDR3: TGCGCCAGCAGCCAAGGTTCCTTCAGGGTTGAAAAACTGTTTTTT.

The chain uses TRBV7-6 and TRBJ2-1; 8 bases map to TRBD1. The CDR3 runs 15 residues. V gave up 2 bases and J gave up 4 bases; unmatched junction bases: 4. Germline CDR1 SGHVS, CDR2 FNYEAQ. DNA of the CDR3: TGTGCCAGCAGCTTATCGCAGGGGGCTTACAATGAGCAGTTCTTC. The encoded protein is CASSLSQGAYNEQFF. The variable domain in full, completed from reference TRBV7-6 and TRBJ2-1, reads GAGVSQSPRYKVTKRGQDVALRCDPISGHVSLYWYRQALGQGPEFLTYFNYEAQQDKSGLPNDRFSAERPEGSISTLTIQRTEQRDSAMYRCASSLSQGAYNEQFFGPGTRLTVL.

The chain carries TRBV11-1 and TRBJ2-2, with a possible D match to TRBD1 (6 bases). Germline V gene lookup returns CDR1 SGHAT and CDR2 FQDESV (reference sequence). This CDR3 comprises 15 residues. Trimming shortened V by 5 bases and J by 7 bases, and 17 bases separated the two germline ends. CDR3 DNA: TGTGCCAGCAGCCATCCGACAGGCCGGGGCGGGGAGCTGTTTTTT. It yields the protein CASSHPTGRGGELFF.

This rearrangement joins TRBV6-1 to TRBJ2-3; D unresolved. Germline V CDR1 and CDR2: MNHNS, SASEGT. This CDR3 spans 13 amino acids. The ends were cut back, 4 bases at V and 0 bases at J, with 5 bases in the middle. The DNA for the CDR3 is TGTGCCAGCAGTGTGACAAGCACAGATACGCAGTATTTT. Translated: CASSVTSTDTQYF.

The chain combines TRBV5-6 with TRBJ2-5, with 11 bases identical to TRBD1. CDR1 is SGHDT, CDR2 YYEEEE, per germline. Trimming cost V 4 bases and J 6 bases; bases outside gene matches: 2. This CDR3 is 13 amino acids long. CDR3 residues: CASSGTGGQTQYF. CDR3 nucleotides: TGTGCCAGCAGCGGGACAGGGGGACAGACCCAGTACTTC.

The rearrangement uses TRBV19 and TRBJ1-5; D possibly corresponds to TRBD1 (6 bases). V lost 4 bases, J lost 2 bases, and 15 bases lay in between. Germline CDR1 and CDR2: LNHDA and SQIVND (reference sequence). The CDR3 is 16 residues long. The CDR3 loop reads CASSTLQGFGNQPQHF. As DNA, the CDR3 is TGTGCCAGTAGTACTTTACAGGGTTTCGGCAATCAGCCCCAGCATTTT.